The rows below give T cell receptor beta chains drawn from one sample of a study of OX40 agonist ivuxolimab in advanced cancers. Method: immunoSEQ multiplex PCR; TCRdb's copy keeps in-frame clones and lacks some. The sample lists approximately 60,000 clones; roughly 84% were seen once. The input for sequencing was CD4+ or CD8+ T cells sorted from blood, taken in a trial of the OX40 agonist ivuxolimab. The receptors stem from an adult with an advanced solid tumor such as melanoma, head and neck, liver or kidney cancer. CDR3s include the opening cysteine and the closing phenylalanine or tryptophan. The order of the fields is J gene, V gene, CDR3 protein.

J: TRBJ2-7; V: TRBV13; CDR3: CASSPWNGQGSYEQYF
J: TRBJ2-7; V: TRBV29-1; CDR3: CSATGARGYEQYF
J: TRBJ2-1; V: TRBV18; CDR3: CASSRGLAGYNEQFF
J: TRBJ1-1; V: TRBV20-1; CDR3: CSARETGEAFF
J: TRBJ2-7; V: TRBV27; CDR3: CASSFSADLTSGEYEQYF
J: TRBJ2-1; V: TRBV5-4; CDR3: CASSSHSRLLGGNEQFF
J: TRBJ2-3; V: TRBV5-1; CDR3: CASSLASSTDTQYF
J: TRBJ1-1; V: TRBV19; CDR3: CASIPTTGRYTEAFF
J: TRBJ1-3; V: TRBV19; CDR3: CASSTPGRDSGNTIYF
J: TRBJ1-5; V: TRBV19; CDR3: CASSIGTPYSNQPQHF
J: TRBJ2-1; V: TRBV19; CDR3: CASSIAGTSYNEQFF
J: TRBJ1-4; V: TRBV11-2; CDR3: CASSAGTRSGNEKLFF
J: TRBJ2-6; V: TRBV12-5; CDR3: CASGPSGANVLTF
J: TRBJ2-2; V: TRBV5-1; CDR3: CASSLWGDTGELFF
J: TRBJ1-3; V: TRBV5-1; CDR3: CASSFDPSSGNTIYF
J: TRBJ2-1; V: TRBV19; CDR3: CASRGLAGTGEQFF
J: TRBJ1-2; V: TRBV2; CDR3: CASSIGTDGYTF
J: TRBJ2-3; V: TRBV18; CDR3: CASSPPSGTDTQYF
J: TRBJ2-3; V: TRBV9; CDR3: CASSSGILTDTQYF
J: TRBJ2-5; V: TRBV2; CDR3: CASSSDMEETQYF
J: TRBJ2-1; V: TRBV10-3; CDR3: CAISESAPTNEQFF
J: TRBJ1-2; V: TRBV25-1; CDR3: CASTSLNSNYGYTF
J: TRBJ2-7; V: TRBV13; CDR3: CASSLGGTATYEQYF
J: TRBJ1-6; V: TRBV6-5; CDR3: CAVTTGTGDNSPLHF
J: TRBJ2-3; V: TRBV25-1; CDR3: CASSASGASTDTQYF
J: TRBJ1-5; V: TRBV10-2; CDR3: CASMRVNQPQHF
J: TRBJ2-4; V: TRBV6-5; CDR3: CASSYSRGGGDIQYF
J: TRBJ2-7; V: TRBV14; CDR3: CASSRTGGKSEQYF
J: TRBJ1-4; V: TRBV7-6; CDR3: CASSRTGGAEKLFF
J: TRBJ1-1; V: TRBV9; CDR3: CASSVGDSLMNTEAFF
J: TRBJ1-3; V: TRBV5-1; CDR3: CASSGGTGPLSGNTIYF
J: TRBJ2-2; V: TRBV9; CDR3: CASSPTGVGNTGELFF
J: TRBJ2-1; V: TRBV14; CDR3: CATSRRTGISYNEQFF
J: TRBJ1-5; V: TRBV15; CDR3: CATSSYRGTNQPQHF
J: TRBJ1-5; V: TRBV6-6; CDR3: CASSYSLHQPQHF
J: TRBJ1-1; V: TRBV5-1; CDR3: CASSLVQGAAEAFF
J: TRBJ2-5; V: TRBV5-6; CDR3: CASTGTGLPDSKKGTQYF
J: TRBJ1-5; V: TRBV2; CDR3: CASSEIPDGYSNQPQHF
J: TRBJ1-2; V: TRBV19; CDR3: CACGFLAGYGYTF
J: TRBJ1-1; V: TRBV5-1; CDR3: CASSTGANTEAFF
J: TRBJ1-3; V: TRBV6-5; CDR3: CASSLKGLSGNTIYF
J: TRBJ1-3; V: TRBV6-6; CDR3: CASSYRGRAGNTIYF
J: TRBJ1-2; V: TRBV5-6; CDR3: CASSGGQGDYGYTF
J: TRBJ2-7; V: TRBV27; CDR3: CASSTWTLPYEQYF
J: TRBJ1-5; V: TRBV7-2; CDR3: CASSKGQTQPQHF
J: TRBJ2-2; V: TRBV19; CDR3: CASSIPFQGDGELFF
J: TRBJ2-7; V: TRBV15; CDR3: CATGSYSEQYF
J: TRBJ1-1; V: TRBV18; CDR3: CASSPAKGQNTEAFF
J: TRBJ2-7; V: TRBV27; CDR3: CASSPTPRGTYEQYF
J: TRBJ1-3; V: TRBV5-1; CDR3: CASSPGSGNTIYF
J: TRBJ1-5; V: TRBV11-2; CDR3: CASSLAQGRNQPQHF
J: TRBJ1-5; V: TRBV2; CDR3: CASQPFRDQPQHF
J: TRBJ2-5; V: TRBV5-1; CDR3: CASSLVSGEETQYF
J: TRBJ1-3; V: TRBV4-2; CDR3: CASSQERTDSGNTIYF
J: TRBJ1-4; V: TRBV6-1; CDR3: CASSERGQGREKLFF
J: TRBJ1-5; V: TRBV27; CDR3: CASSTRTGVGNQPQHF
J: TRBJ1-2; V: TRBV6-5; CDR3: CASSEAGQYGYTF